This T cell receptor beta chain was identified during a study of vaccination and CD4 T cells after COVID-19. Study-level background: Investigators stimulated cells with overlapping spike peptides drawn from SARS-CoV-2, HCoV-NL63, HCoV-OC43 and HCoV-229E.

Described treatment: roughly ten-day PBMC culture with coronavirus spike peptide pools or control peptides (ViraFEST assay). Once obtained from cultured CD4+ T cells, the DNA was sequenced using the Oncomine TCR Beta short-read assay. TCRdb reanalysed the PCR reads using MiXCR and keeps one entry per CDR3 protein. The table has some 23,000 distinct CDR3 sequences, 67% seen once. About this clonotype: Its antigen remains unidentified.

The receptor comes from a human donor who received a COVID-19 vaccine. Sequencing was performed on CD4+ T cells from blood, cultured in vitro, taken after SARS-CoV-2 vaccination.

CDR3 protein: CASRAAGTVYGYTF. The DNA for the CDR3 is TGTGCCAGCAGGGCGGCCGGGACAGTTTATGGCTACACCTTC. The chain combines TRBV6-1 with TRBJ1-2; TRBD1 matches at 7 bases. The V segment lost 6 bases and the J segment 5 bases; nucleotides outside the gene matches: 9. This CDR3 is 14 amino acids long. The germline V gene has CDR1 MNHNS and CDR2 SASEGT.